This entry concerns a single T cell receptor beta chain. The antigen remains unidentified. This specimen comes from a study of T cell repertoires and HLA-DP antigens. Pre-culture CD4+ samples were sequenced deeply, targeting roughly 200,000 T cell genomes. Profiled with immunoSEQ multiplex PCR; TCRdb holds only in-frame clones, not every one. The table records approximately 89,000 clones, approximately 89% of them present only once. Study results and caveats: No separate analysis of naive versus memory CD4+ cells was done.

Germline CDR1 reads SGHTA; CDR2 reads FQGNSA. With V trimmed by 3 bases and J by 3 bases, 2 bases remained unmatched. This CDR3 region has 14 residues. The TCR sequence derives from a man in his forties or fifties in good health and CMV-seronegative. Input material: CD4+ T cells from PBMCs. V is TRBV7-2 and J is TRBJ2-5; 9 nucleotides line up with TRBD2. CDR3: CASSLTSGKETQYF. CDR3 coding DNA: TGTGCCAGCAGCTTGACTAGCGGAAAAGAGACCCAGTACTTC.